This T cell receptor beta chain was identified in a study of T cells in localized non-small cell lung cancer. V was clipped by 6 bases and J by 2 bases, with 18 bases between them. This CDR3 region has 16 residues. This clone has only a few counts. The protocol was immunoSEQ multiplex PCR, while the TCRdb copy is restricted to in-frame clones and leaves out a portion. Of around 3,300 clones in the sample, around 21% were seen once. This chain uses TRBV23-1 with TRBJ2-3, with a weak D call TRBD1 (6 bases). TRBV23-1 is marked as an open reading frame, function uncertain. The TCR was taken from a woman aged 40-69 years with stage III squamous cell lung carcinoma. Sequenced here: lung tumor tissue, sampled before any cancer treatment. CDR3 sequence (DNA): TGCGCCAGCAGCCAAGATGGGGACATCTACACAGATACGCAGTATTTT. Its protein product is CASSQDGDIYTDTQYF.